The 21 T cell receptor beta chains given below trace back to one sample, sequenced in a study of T cell responses to AZD1222 COVID-19 vaccine. Produced via immunoSEQ multiplex PCR; TCRdb's table is partial and in-frame only. The table lists around 150,000 clones, 80% to 95% of them singletons. The source material was peripheral blood, sampled on day 0 of AZD1222 vaccination. The source is an adult in good health.

The gene calls are TRBV6-5 and TRBJ2-7; a weak D match, TRBD1 (5 bases). The length of the CDR3 is 13 residues. Looked up from germline, CDR1 is MNHEY and CDR2 is SVGAGI. With 7 bases removed from V and 2 bases from J, the gap between germline ends came to 12 bases. CDR3 in amino acids: CASTQDTTYEQYF. The CDR3 region has the DNA TGTGCCAGCACCCAGGACACCACCTACGAGCAGTACTTC.

The chain uses TRBV15 and TRBJ1-3; perhaps TRBD1 as D (6 bases). V lost 0 bases and J 4 bases, leaving 13 bases between the germline ends. The CDR3 loop spans 16 amino acids. CDR1 is LNHNV, CDR2 YYDKDF, per germline (reference sequence). This chain's CDR3 is CATSRDRGGLGNTIYF. For the CDR3, the DNA is TGTGCCACCAGCAGAGATCGAGGGGGTCTAGGAAACACCATATATTTT. Full variable domain (rest looked up from reference TRBV15 and TRBJ1-3): DAMVIQNPRYQVTQFGKPVTLSCSQTLNHNVMYWYQQKSSQAPKLLFHYYDKDFNNEADTPDNFQSRRPNTSFCFLDIRSPGLGDTAMYLCATSRDRGGLGNTIYFGEGSWLTVV.

The genes are TRBV3-1 (or the pseudogene TRBV3-2) and TRBJ2-3, with a weak D call TRBD2 (5 bases). The CDR3 has 13 amino acids. V was cut by 4 bases and J by 4 bases, with 9 bases left in between. Per the germline V gene, CDR1 is LGHDT and CDR2 is YNNKEL (reference sequence). CDR3 protein: CASSLTSADTQYF. CDR3 DNA sequence: TGTGCCAGCAGCCTAACTAGTGCAGATACGCAGTATTTT.

The chain recombines TRBV28 with TRBJ1-5; D remains ambiguous. There are 18 residues in the CDR3. In germline, CDR1 is MDHEN, CDR2 SYDVKM. The V end lost 6 bases, the J end lost 2 bases, and 23 bases lay between the germline ends. The CDR3 bases are TGTGCCAGCAGCTCTAGGCTTGACGGGTTTCGGGGCAATCAGCCCCAGCATTTT. Translation gives CASSSRLDGFRGNQPQHF.

The chain links TRBV7-8 to TRBJ2-4, with TRBD1 identical over 10 bases. The germline CDR1 and CDR2 sequences are SGHVS and FQNEAQ. J gave up 1 base and V 4 bases, and 1 base lay outside the gene matches. This CDR3 comprises 15 residues. The CDR3 DNA reads TGTGCCAGCAGCTCGGGACAGGGGGCCAAAAACATTCAGTACTTC. It codes for CASSSGQGAKNIQYF.

This chain joins TRBV3-1 (or the pseudogene TRBV3-2) and TRBJ2-7, with D possibly being TRBD1 or TRBD2 (5 bases each). The germline gives CDR1 LGHDT, CDR2 YNNKEL (reference sequence). The CDR3 totals 15 residues. V gave up 0 bases and J gave up 3 bases, with 12 bases separating them. The CDR3 protein is CASSQDGGPIYEQYF. CDR3 DNA: TGTGCCAGCAGCCAAGATGGGGGACCGATCTACGAGCAGTACTTC.

V usage is TRBV7-2 and J usage is TRBJ1-3; D unclear. Trimming took 1 base from V and 1 from J, leaving 2 bases between them. This CDR3 has 13 amino acids. Germline-derived CDR1 and CDR2 are SGHTA and FQGNSA. CDR3 coding DNA: TGTGCCAGCAGCTTAGTTTCTGGAAACACCATATATTTT. It yields the protein CASSLVSGNTIYF.

CDR3 in DNA: TGTGCCAGCAGTTTTAGAGCCCAGGCGGATGGCTACACCTTC. Residues: CASSFRAQADGYTF. The chain employs TRBV28 and TRBJ1-2; D uncertain. The germline gives CDR1 MDHEN, CDR2 SYDVKM. V was clipped by 3 bases and J by 6 bases, with 14 bases between them. The CDR3 is 14 amino acids.

This rearrangement joins TRBV10-2 to TRBJ1-4; 8 nucleotides agree with TRBD1. In germline, CDR1 is WSHSY, CDR2 SAAADI. This CDR3 is 19 amino acids long. The ends lost 1 base at V and 0 bases at J; junction bases unmatched: 10. The CDR3 reads CASSEFSGGARSTNEKLFF. The CDR3 DNA reads as TGCGCCAGCAGTGAGTTTTCAGGGGGCGCGCGCTCAACTAATGAAAAACTGTTTTTT.

The chain uses TRBV2 and TRBJ1-1; D is possibly TRBD1 (6 bases). Trimming took 7 bases from V and 4 from J, leaving 16 bases between them. CDR3 size: 14 residues. The germline CDR1 and CDR2 sequences are SNHLY and FYNNEI. The CDR3, as DNA: TGTGCCAGCACCCCACAGGGTTCTGTCACTGAAGCTTTCTTT. This translates into CASTPQGSVTEAFF.

The chain couples TRBV6-1 to TRBJ1-4, with D tentatively TRBD1 (5 bases). This CDR3 contains 15 residues. Deletions cut 2 bases from V and 7 bases from J, with 14 bases between. Germline V gene data show CDR1 as MNHNS and CDR2 as SASEGT. The CDR3 protein is CASSEMGLGFEKLFF. CDR3 nucleotides: TGTGCCAGCAGTGAAATGGGACTTGGGTTTGAAAAACTGTTTTTT.

The J gene is TRBJ1-2, the V gene TRBV7-8, with D possibly matching TRBD1 (5 bases). The CDR3 consists of 16 residues. The V end lost 5 bases, the J end lost 4 bases, and 20 bases lay between the germline ends. CDR1 is SGHVS and CDR2 is FQNEAQ in the germline V gene. DNA for the CDR3: TGTGCCAGCAGCCCAAGAGATGGGGGGAGCATCTATGGCTACACCTTC. Translating gives CASSPRDGGSIYGYTF.

This chain uses TRBV10-2 with TRBJ2-1; D ambiguous. Germline V gives CDR1 WSHSY, CDR2 SAAADI. CDR3 size: 10 residues. The ends were cut back, 3 bases at V and 10 bases at J, with 4 bases in the middle. The CDR3 spells CASSDEEQFF. In DNA, the CDR3 is TGCGCCAGCAGTGACGAGGAGCAGTTCTTC.

This rearrangement joins TRBV10-2 to TRBJ1-1; 11 bases are shared with TRBD1. CDR3 length: 14 residues. V dropped 10 bases and J dropped 0; count of bases not matched to a gene: 4. The germline CDR1 and CDR2 sequences are WSHSY and SAAADI. CDR3 bases: TGCGCCATAGGGACAGGGGGACTGAACACTGAAGCTTTCTTT. Translation: CAIGTGGLNTEAFF.

This clone was seen more than once but under ten times. V usage is TRBV14 and J usage is TRBJ2-3; D is perhaps TRBD2 (5 bases). V gave up 5 bases and J gave up 1 base, with 19 bases separating them. CDR1 is SGHDN, CDR2 FVKESK, per germline. This CDR3 is built from 17 residues. CDR3 coding DNA: TGTGCCAGCAGCAAAAACATACTAGGCTCGGGCACAGATACGCAGTATTTT. This gives the protein CASSKNILGSGTDTQYF.

The chain couples TRBV4-2 to TRBJ2-5, with 11 bases fitting TRBD2. The junction had 12 bases not matched to a gene; V was cut back by 1 base and J by 5 bases. The germline gives CDR1 LGHNA, CDR2 YNFKEQ. The CDR3 runs 18 residues. CDR3 amino acids: CASSQVGTSGSAGETQYF. CDR3 sequence (DNA): TGTGCCAGCAGCCAAGTCGGGACTAGCGGCTCCGCGGGGGAGACCCAGTACTTC.

The CDR3 loop reads CASAPGASNEQFF. The DNA for the CDR3 is TGTGCCAGCGCACCAGGGGCCAGCAATGAGCAGTTCTTC. J is TRBJ2-1 and V is TRBV6-4; possibly TRBD1 for D (6 bases). Deletions cut 8 bases from V and 6 bases from J, with 14 bases between. CDR3 length: 13 residues. Germline CDR1 is MRHNA and CDR2 is SNTAGT.

This clone was detected a few times. V is TRBV13 and J is TRBJ1-2, with D possibly matching TRBD1 (6 bases). The CDR3 consists of 13 residues. CDR1 is PRHDT, CDR2 FYEKMQ, per germline (reference sequence). V dropped 5 bases and J dropped 6 bases, with 13 bases sitting between them. In DNA form, the CDR3 reads TGTGCCAGCAGCGTAACAGGGCTGAATGGCTACACCTTC. Translated, it gives CASSVTGLNGYTF. The entire variable domain, with the rest obtained from reference TRBV13 and TRBJ1-2, is as follows: AAGVIQSPRHLIKEKRETATLKCYPIPRHDTVYWYQQGPGQDPQFLISFYEKMQSDKGSIPDRFSAQQFSDYHSELNMSSLELGDSALYFCASSVTGLNGYTFGSGTRLTVV.

V is TRBV7-9 and J is TRBJ2-2; D is ambiguous. Trimming took 4 bases from V and 7 from J, leaving 19 bases between them. CDR3 length equals 16 residues. CDR1 SEHNR and CDR2 FQNEAQ come from the germline V gene (reference sequence). The CDR3 nucleotides are TGTGCCAGCAGCTCCCCCCGACTCTCTGGTAGCGGGGAGCTGTTTTTT. Translation: CASSSPRLSGSGELFF.

The chain employs TRBV11-2 and TRBJ1-1; D not certain. The V end lost 5 bases, the J end lost 8 bases, and 12 bases lay between the germline ends. CDR3 length equals 12 residues. Germline lookup yields CDR1 SGHAT and CDR2 FQNNGV. CDR3 DNA: TGTGCCAGCAGCCACCGGCGGATAGAAGCTTTCTTT. It encodes CASSHRRIEAFF.

The V and J genes are TRBV28 and TRBJ2-4; 11 bases are shared with TRBD2. The CDR3 runs 18 residues. The V and J ends lost 5 bases and 3 bases, in that order; junction bases with no gene match: 12. Germline-derived CDR1 and CDR2 are MDHEN and SYDVKM. The CDR3: CASSAFSGGASHKNIQYF. The CDR3, as DNA: TGTGCCAGCAGTGCCTTTAGCGGGGGGGCCTCGCACAAAAACATTCAGTACTTC.